Listed here is a single T cell receptor (beta chain). Its antigen is as yet unknown. The authors ran a second PCR of 7 to 11 cycles using a sample-barcoded 5' primer and a J-beta primer mix. Each CDR3 protein gets one entry after TCRdb re-called the 5' RACE reads with MiXCR. The sample includes some 1.5 million distinct CDR3 sequences, 28% of them seen just once. The data are from a study of blood T cells in healthy people across ages. Study-wide points: Naive T cell percentage by flow cytometry tracked strongly with beta diversity.

Germline V gene data show CDR1 as LGHDT and CDR2 as YNNKEL (reference sequence). The CDR3 contains 14 residues. The source material was blood. The receptor was isolated from a woman aged 25-40 years in good health. The chain recombines TRBV3-1 with TRBJ2-4, with D possibly matching TRBD2 (6 bases). TRBJ2-7 explains the end of the DNA better; the J call may be wrong. The CDR3 region has the DNA TGTGCCAGCAGCCATGGGGACTGGGCTGACGAGCAGTACTTC. Translating it yields CASSHGDWADEQYF.